This T cell receptor beta chain was recorded in a study of T cell repertoires in cytomegalovirus infection. V dropped 0 bases and J dropped 7; count of bases not matched to a gene: 8. Germline V gene data show CDR1 as SGHRS and CDR2 as YFSETQ. The CDR3 is 15 amino acids. TCRdb reanalysed the reads using MiXCR and keeps one entry per CDR3 protein. The table shows hundreds of thousands of distinct CDR3 sequences, with approximately 40% occurring only once. As regards this clonotype: What it binds is unknown.

This chain uses TRBV5-1 with TRBJ1-1; 8 bases line up with TRBD1. The source of this sequence is a human donor in good health (CMV status not recorded). Some clones in this sample may be carry-over from other donors' samples. Sample: cultured PBMCs, taken from culture after CMV antigen stimulation. The CDR3 region has the DNA TGCGCCAGCAGCTTGGAGGTGACAGGGGAGGGTGAAGCTTTCTTT. This encodes CASSLEVTGEGEAFF.